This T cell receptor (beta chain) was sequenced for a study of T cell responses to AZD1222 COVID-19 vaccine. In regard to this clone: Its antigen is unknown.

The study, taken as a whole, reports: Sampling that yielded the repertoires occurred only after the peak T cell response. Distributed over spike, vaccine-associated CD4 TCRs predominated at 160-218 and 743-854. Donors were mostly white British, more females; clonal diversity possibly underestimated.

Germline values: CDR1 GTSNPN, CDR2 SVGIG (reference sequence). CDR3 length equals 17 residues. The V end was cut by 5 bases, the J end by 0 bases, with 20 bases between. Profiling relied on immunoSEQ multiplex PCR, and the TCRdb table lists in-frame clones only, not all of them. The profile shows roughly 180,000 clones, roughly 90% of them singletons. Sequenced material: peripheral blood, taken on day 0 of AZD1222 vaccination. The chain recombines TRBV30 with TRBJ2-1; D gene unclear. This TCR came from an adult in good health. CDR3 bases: TGTGCCTGGGCTTATCCCTTCCCCCCCAGCTCCTACAATGAGCAGTTCTTC. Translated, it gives CAWAYPFPPSSYNEQFF. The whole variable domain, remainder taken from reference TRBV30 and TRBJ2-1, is SQTIHQWPATLVQPVGSPLSLECTVEGTSNPNLYWYRQAAGRGLQLLFYSVGIGQISSEVPQNLSASRPQDRQFILSSKKLLLSDSGFYLCAWAYPFPPSSYNEQFFGPGTRLTVL.